A single sample gave rise to the 17 T cell receptor beta chains below, sequenced in a study of T cells in Graves' hyperthyroidism and ophthalmopathy. Researchers amplified the TCR beta CDR3 regions from RNA transcripts. The primer set for the first-round RT-PCR of the TCR CDR3 was HTBI. MiXCR, applied by TCRdb to the multiplex PCR reads, yields one record per CDR3 protein. This sample has approximately 740,000 distinct CDR3 sequences, with about 15% found just once. Sequencing was performed on blood. The receptors shown here come from a woman younger than 35 with Graves' hyperthyroidism.

This clonotype came up many times. The chain couples TRBV7-6 to TRBJ2-3; D uncertain. The germline V gene has CDR1 SGHVS and CDR2 FNYEAQ. The CDR3 contains 15 residues. V dropped 1 base and J dropped 0 bases, with 8 bases sitting between them. This CDR3 is CASSLGGLSTDTQYF. The CDR3 DNA reads as TGTGCCAGCAGCTTAGGCGGCCTAAGCACAGATACGCAGTATTTT.

The table lists this clonotype with a few counts. The chain has TRBV24-1 and TRBJ2-1; 7 bases line up with TRBD2. Trimming took 7 bases from V and 7 from J; bases not matched to a gene: 6. The CDR3 is 13 amino acids. CDR1 and CDR2 from the germline V gene are KGHDR and SFDVKD. The CDR3 DNA reads as TGTGCCACCAGATCATCCGGGGGGAATGAGCAGTTCTTC. The encoded protein is CATRSSGGNEQFF.

A few counts support this clonotype. V is TRBV4-1 and J is TRBJ2-3; 10 nucleotides agree with TRBD1. Germline V gene data show CDR1 as MGHRA and CDR2 as YSYEKL. V lost 1 base and J lost 6; bases outside the gene matches: 10. The CDR3 loop spans 17 amino acids. CDR3 DNA: TGCGCCAGCAGCCAAGCTACGGGACAGGGGTTTATCGATACGCAGTATTTT. Translating it yields CASSQATGQGFIDTQYF.

This clonotype was detected only a few times. This chain links TRBV7-9 with TRBJ2-2, with TRBD1 identical over 7 bases. The CDR3 runs 13 residues. Trimming cost V 8 bases and J 6 bases; bases outside gene matches: 6. Germline loops: CDR1 SEHNR, CDR2 FQNEAQ (reference sequence). The CDR3 reads CASAIQGAGELFF. The CDR3 DNA sequence: TGTGCCAGCGCGATCCAGGGGGCCGGGGAGCTGTTTTTT. The complete variable domain, with remaining parts taken from reference TRBV7-9 and TRBJ2-2, reads DTGVSQNPRHKITKRGQNVTFRCDPISEHNRLYWYRQTLGQGPEFLTYFQNEAQLEKSRLLSDRFSAERPKGSFSTLEIQRTEQGDSAMYLCASAIQGAGELFFGEGSRLTVL.

This clonotype was recorded at least ten times. V gene TRBV6-2 or TRBV6-3 combines with J gene TRBJ2-3; 14 positions agree with TRBD2. The CDR3 consists of 17 residues. Trimming at V came to 5 bases and at J to 3 bases, leaving 7 bases not matched to a gene. Per germline, CDR1 MNHEY and CDR2 SVGEGT. CDR3 nucleotides: TGTGCCAGCAGTGACCCGGGACTAGCGGGAGTAACAGATACGCAGTATTTT. Protein product: CASSDPGLAGVTDTQYF.

V gene TRBV7-2 combines with J gene TRBJ2-1, with a possible D match to TRBD2 (7 bases). Per germline, CDR1 SGHTA and CDR2 FQGNSA. The CDR3 consists of 15 residues. Trimming took 4 bases from V and 6 from J, leaving 16 bases between them. CDR3 DNA: TGTGCCAGCAGCTCAGGGGTGGGGGGGGCCAATGAGCAGTTCTTC. It encodes CASSSGVGGANEQFF.

The V gene is TRBV6-1, the J gene TRBJ2-4; weak D call: TRBD1 (5 bases). This CDR3 comprises 14 residues. The ends were cut back, 1 base at V and 7 bases at J, with 11 bases in the middle. The germline V gene encodes CDR1 MNHNS and CDR2 SASEGT. The CDR3, as DNA: TGTGCCAGCAGTGAAGAGGGGATTTCGAACATTCAGTACTTC. This translates into CASSEEGISNIQYF.

This clonotype was found many times. The chain combines TRBV4-1 with TRBJ1-1; no firm D call. Germline values: CDR1 MGHRA, CDR2 YSYEKL. This CDR3 spans 14 amino acids. Trimming took 0 bases from V and 5 from J, leaving 10 bases between them. CDR3 amino acids: CASSQEVSGTEAFF. CDR3 coding DNA: TGCGCCAGCAGCCAAGAAGTATCGGGAACTGAAGCTTTCTTT.

In this sample, this clonotype turned up a few times. The chain joins TRBV2 to TRBJ2-7; no firm D call. Looked up from germline, CDR1 is SNHLY and CDR2 is FYNNEI. V was trimmed by 8 bases and J by 0 bases, leaving 14 bases between them. There are 14 residues in the CDR3. CDR3 DNA sequence: TGTGCCAGCGAGTTATTATTAGGCTCCTACGAGCAGTACTTC. Protein sequence: CASELLLGSYEQYF. The full variable domain, in which reference TRBV2 and TRBJ2-7 provide the parts outside the CDR3, is EPEVTQTPSHQVTQMGQEVILRCVPISNHLYFYWYRQILGQKVEFLVSFYNNEISEKSEIFDDQFSVERPDGSNFTLKIRSTKLEDSAMYFCASELLLGSYEQYFGPGTRLTVT.

This clonotype was counted at least ten times. V gene TRBV7-2 combines with J gene TRBJ2-7; 7 bases fit TRBD2. The trim removed 1 base at V and 2 bases at J, leaving 5 bases unmatched. The V gene's germline CDR1 is SGHTA and CDR2 FQGNSA. This CDR3 comprises 15 residues. CDR3 nucleotide sequence: TGTGCCAGCAGCTTAGGGGGGACTAACCCCTACGAGCAGTACTTC. Translated, it gives CASSLGGTNPYEQYF.

In this sample, this clonotype turned up many times. The chain links TRBV7-2 to TRBJ2-7, with D hard to call. Trimming took 6 bases from V and 2 from J, leaving 20 bases between them. Germline CDR1 and CDR2: SGHTA and FQGNSA. The CDR3 covers 16 residues. The CDR3 DNA follows: TGTGCCAGCAGGGAGTCAATGGACGGCGGTGCCTACGAGCAGTACTTC. Protein product: CASRESMDGGAYEQYF.

Many counts were recorded for this clonotype. The rearrangement links TRBV7-2 to TRBJ2-1, with 11 nucleotides matching TRBD2. The germline V gene encodes CDR1 SGHTA and CDR2 FQGNSA. V trimming: 5 bases; J trimming: 4 bases; junction bases outside the gene matches: 4. This CDR3 has 15 amino acids. The CDR3 region has the DNA TGTGCCAGCAGCGCCACTAGCGGGAGATACAATGAGCAGTTCTTC. Translation gives CASSATSGRYNEQFF.

This clonotype was seen repeatedly, ten times or more. This rearrangement joins TRBV20-1 to TRBJ1-1; no definite D call. Germline V gene lookup returns CDR1 DFQATT and CDR2 SNEGSKA (reference sequence). V lost 0 bases to trimming and J lost 2 bases, with 13 bases between them. The CDR3 has 15 residues. CDR3 sequence: CSARDRRTVNTEAFF. In nucleotides, the CDR3 is TGCAGTGCTAGAGATCGCCGGACGGTAAACACTGAAGCTTTCTTT.

This clonotype has at least ten counts. The chain carries TRBV30 and TRBJ2-2; no definite D call. Per germline, CDR1 GTSNPN and CDR2 SVGIG (reference sequence). The CDR3 sequence is 14 residues long. Trimming pared 1 base from V and 1 base from J, leaving 7 bases between. Written as DNA, the CDR3 is TGTGCCTGGAGTGCCCTCCGGAACACCGGGGAGCTGTTTTTT. This translates into CAWSALRNTGELFF.

This clonotype was counted ten times or more. The V and J genes are TRBV12-3 or TRBV12-4 and TRBJ1-4, with D perhaps matching TRBD1 (5 bases). V lost 6 bases and J lost 5, with 19 bases in between. The CDR3 is 16 amino acids. The CDR3 coding sequence is TGTGCCAGCAGCCCGACGGGGAGGGGAAGGAATGAAAAACTGTTTTTT. Amino acids: CASSPTGRGRNEKLFF.

This clonotype was recorded at least ten times. V is TRBV24-1 and J is TRBJ2-1; 7 bases are shared with TRBD2. J gave up 9 bases and V 3 bases, and 7 bases lay outside the gene matches. Germline CDR1 and CDR2: KGHDR and SFDVKD. This CDR3 spans 14 amino acids. The CDR3 sequence: CATSDSGKVGEQFF. The DNA of the CDR3 is TGTGCCACCAGTGATAGCGGGAAAGTTGGTGAGCAGTTCTTC.

V and J are TRBV29-1 and TRBJ2-2; 9 positions agree with TRBD1. With 5 bases clipped from V and 7 bases from J, the junction kept 5 bases outside the gene matches. The CDR3 length is 13 residues. Germline CDR1 and CDR2: SQVTM and ANQGSEA. The CDR3 DNA reads TGCAGCGTTTCACAGGGGGCTTACGGGGAGCTGTTTTTT. As protein: CSVSQGAYGELFF.